These 14 T cell receptor beta chains share one sample of origin, sequenced in a study of blood T cell repertoires in COVID-19. The repertoire was sequenced with immunoSEQ multiplex PCR; TCRdb's copy has only in-frame clones and lacks some. The sample holds around 250,000 clones; approximately 89% are singletons and the top ten take roughly 8%. Input material: peripheral blood. The receptor source for this set is a man aged 35 to 55 with active or convalescent COVID-19.

This chain links TRBV5-1 with TRBJ1-6; D gene ambiguous. Germline V lookup: CDR1 SGHRS, CDR2 YFSETQ. Trimming stripped 0 bases from V and 0 bases from J, with 7 bases between. The CDR3 runs to 16 residues. CDR3 amino acids: CASSLDGSSYNSPLHF. In nucleotides, the CDR3 is TGCGCCAGCAGCTTGGATGGGAGCTCCTATAATTCACCCCTCCACTTT.

The V and J genes are TRBV4-1 and TRBJ2-7; 8 bases align to TRBD2. CDR1 is MGHRA, CDR2 YSYEKL, per germline. Trimming at V came to 4 bases and at J to 5 bases, leaving 7 bases not matched to a gene. The CDR3 loop spans 14 amino acids. In DNA form, the CDR3 reads TGCGCCAGCAGCCTCAGCGGGGGCAGGGACGAGCAGTACTTC. This translates into CASSLSGGRDEQYF.

CDR3 sequence reads: CASSEAAGMDYGYTF. CDR3 bases: TGTGCCAGCAGTGAAGCGGCAGGTATGGACTATGGCTACACCTTC. V gene TRBV6-1 combines with J gene TRBJ1-2, with D hard to call. This CDR3 is 15 amino acids long. Trimming left V 0 bases short and J 3 bases short, with 11 bases between. Per germline, CDR1 MNHNS and CDR2 SASEGT.

The chain recombines TRBV7-9 with TRBJ2-7; the D gene is possibly TRBD1 (5 bases). The CDR3 has 15 amino acids. V gave up 5 bases and J gave up 3 bases, with 17 bases separating them. Germline V gene sequence: CDR1 SEHNR, CDR2 FQNEAQ (reference sequence). The CDR3 loop reads CASSGISGMGYEQYF. For the CDR3, the DNA is TGTGCCAGCAGCGGAATTTCAGGGATGGGCTACGAGCAGTACTTC.

This clone was seen only a few times. This chain joins TRBV6-5 and TRBJ1-6; TRBD1 might be the D (6 bases). The CDR3 spans 15 residues. Between the trimmed V and J ends, which lost 6 bases and 1 base, there was a span of 10 bases. Germline CDR1 and CDR2: MNHEY and SVGAGI. The CDR3 protein is CASSPRGSYNSPLHF. In nucleotides, the CDR3 is TGTGCCAGCAGCCCCAGGGGTTCCTATAATTCACCCCTCCACTTT.

The chain carries TRBV27 and TRBJ2-5, with D maybe TRBD2 (6 bases). The CDR3 is 14 residues long. CDR1 is MNHEY and CDR2 is SMNVEV in the germline V gene (reference sequence). V was pared by 5 bases and J by 3 bases, with 13 bases between. The CDR3 DNA follows: TGTGCCAGCAGTCATAGCGGAGGGGAAGAGACCCAGTACTTC. Translated, it gives CASSHSGGEETQYF.

Of note for this clone: The same CDR3 is also encoded by other DNA sequences in this sample. This chain uses TRBV5-1 with TRBJ1-1; no definite D call. Deletions cut 0 bases from V and 2 bases from J, with 5 bases between. This CDR3 is built from 13 residues. Germline V gives CDR1 SGHRS, CDR2 YFSETQ. CDR3 DNA: TGCGCCAGCAGCTTGGGAGGTAACACTGAAGCTTTCTTT. It encodes CASSLGGNTEAFF.

This chain joins TRBV6-2 or TRBV6-3 and TRBJ2-7, with 9 bases lining up with TRBD1. The length of the CDR3 is 15 residues. V lost 0 bases to trimming and J lost 5 bases; unmatched junction nucleotides: 5. The germline gives CDR1 MNHEY, CDR2 SVGEGT. The CDR3 loop is CASSYSDRGRNEQYF. DNA of the CDR3: TGTGCCAGCAGTTACTCGGACAGGGGTCGAAACGAGCAGTACTTC.

The chain combines TRBV18 with TRBJ2-5; a weak D match, TRBD1 (5 bases). In germline, CDR1 is KGHSH, CDR2 LQKENI. The germline V and J ends were trimmed by 3 bases and 8 bases, with 13 bases remaining between them. This CDR3 region has 13 residues. CDR3 in amino acids: CASSPISDSTQYF. CDR3 nucleotide sequence: TGTGCCAGCTCACCCATCTCAGACAGCACCCAGTACTTC.

The rearrangement joins TRBV6-1 to TRBJ1-1; tentatively, D is TRBD1 (5 bases). CDR3 length equals 17 residues. The V end was cut by 4 bases, the J end by 2 bases, with 20 bases between. Germline V gives CDR1 MNHNS, CDR2 SASEGT. In DNA, the CDR3 is TGTGCCAGCAGTGGACCCCAGGGTGCCCGGTATAACACTGAAGCTTTCTTT. The encoded protein is CASSGPQGARYNTEAFF.

This rearrangement joins TRBV19 to TRBJ1-1; 7 bases line up with TRBD1. The CDR3 loop spans 13 amino acids. J lost 4 bases, V lost 6 bases, and 5 bases had no gene match. Germline values: CDR1 LNHDA, CDR2 SQIVND (reference sequence). DNA for the CDR3: TGTGCCAGTAGCTTTACAGGGGCCACTGAAGCTTTCTTT. Translated: CASSFTGATEAFF.

The chain is built from TRBV5-6 and TRBJ1-6, with D tentatively TRBD1 (5 bases). Germline CDR1 SGHDT, CDR2 YYEEEE. Between the trimmed V and J ends, which lost 4 bases and 13 bases, there was a span of 18 bases. The CDR3 consists of 14 residues. The CDR3 region has the DNA TGTGCCAGCAGCCCCCCGGGGGTCAGGAGGCCCCTCCACTTT. Its protein product is CASSPPGVRRPLHF.

Note on this clone: The same CDR3 arises from other DNA sequences in this sample as well. The CDR3 region is CASSLTGGYEQYF. In DNA form, the CDR3 reads TGTGCCAGCAGCTTAACAGGGGGCTACGAGCAGTACTTC. V is TRBV5-6 and J is TRBJ2-7, with 8 bases identical to TRBD1. Germline trimming cut 2 bases from V and 3 bases from J; bases unmatched to any gene: 1. The CDR3 contains 13 residues. Germline V gene data show CDR1 as SGHDT and CDR2 as YYEEEE.

The rearrangement joins TRBV11-2 to TRBJ1-1; perhaps TRBD1 as D (5 bases). The CDR3 spans 14 residues. CDR1 is SGHAT, CDR2 FQNNGV, per germline. The ends were cut back, 1 base at V and 3 bases at J, with 9 bases in the middle. The CDR3 region is CASSLVARDTEAFF. The CDR3 DNA reads as TGTGCCAGCAGCTTAGTCGCCAGGGACACTGAAGCTTTCTTT.